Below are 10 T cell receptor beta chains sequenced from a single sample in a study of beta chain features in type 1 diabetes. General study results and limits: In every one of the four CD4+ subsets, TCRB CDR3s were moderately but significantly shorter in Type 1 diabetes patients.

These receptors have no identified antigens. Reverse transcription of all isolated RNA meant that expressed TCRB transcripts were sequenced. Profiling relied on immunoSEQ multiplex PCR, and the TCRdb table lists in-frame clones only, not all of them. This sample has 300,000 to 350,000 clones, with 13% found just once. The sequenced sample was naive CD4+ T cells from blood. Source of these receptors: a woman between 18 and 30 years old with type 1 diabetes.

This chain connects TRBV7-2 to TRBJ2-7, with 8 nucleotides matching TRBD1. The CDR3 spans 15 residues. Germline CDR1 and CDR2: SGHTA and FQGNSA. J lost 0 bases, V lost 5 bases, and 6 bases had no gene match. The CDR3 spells CASSQIGQGSYEQYF. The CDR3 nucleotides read TGTGCCAGCAGCCAAATCGGACAGGGCTCCTACGAGCAGTACTTC.

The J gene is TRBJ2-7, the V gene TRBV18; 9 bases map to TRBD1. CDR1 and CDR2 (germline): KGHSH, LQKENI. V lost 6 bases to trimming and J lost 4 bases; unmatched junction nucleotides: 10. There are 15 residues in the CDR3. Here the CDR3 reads CASSLRTGEGYEQYF. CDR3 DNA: TGTGCCAGCTCCCTGAGGACAGGGGAAGGTTACGAGCAGTACTTC.

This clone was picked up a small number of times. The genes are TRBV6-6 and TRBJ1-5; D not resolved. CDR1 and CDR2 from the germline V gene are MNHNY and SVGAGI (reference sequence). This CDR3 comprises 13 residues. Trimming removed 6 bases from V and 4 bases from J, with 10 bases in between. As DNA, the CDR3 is TGTGCCAGCAGCTACGACGGGAATCAGCCCCAGCATTTT. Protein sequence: CASSYDGNQPQHF.

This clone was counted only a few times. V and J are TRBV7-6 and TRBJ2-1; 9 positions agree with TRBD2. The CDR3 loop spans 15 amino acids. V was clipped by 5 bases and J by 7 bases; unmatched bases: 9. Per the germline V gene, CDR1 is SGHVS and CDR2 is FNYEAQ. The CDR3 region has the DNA TGTGCCAGCAGCCACCCCCCTAGCGGGACGAATGAGCAGTTCTTC. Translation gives CASSHPPSGTNEQFF. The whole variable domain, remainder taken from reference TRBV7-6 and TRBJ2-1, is GAGVSQSPRYKVTKRGQDVALRCDPISGHVSLYWYRQALGQGPEFLTYFNYEAQQDKSGLPNDRFSAERPEGSISTLTIQRTEQRDSAMYRCASSHPPSGTNEQFFGPGTRLTVL.

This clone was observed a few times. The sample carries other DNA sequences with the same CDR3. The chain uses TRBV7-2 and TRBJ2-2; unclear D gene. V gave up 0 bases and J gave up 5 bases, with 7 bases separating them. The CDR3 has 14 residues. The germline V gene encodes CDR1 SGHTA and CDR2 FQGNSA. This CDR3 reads CASSLALRTGELFF. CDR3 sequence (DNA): TGTGCCAGCAGCTTAGCGCTCAGGACCGGGGAGCTGTTTTTT.

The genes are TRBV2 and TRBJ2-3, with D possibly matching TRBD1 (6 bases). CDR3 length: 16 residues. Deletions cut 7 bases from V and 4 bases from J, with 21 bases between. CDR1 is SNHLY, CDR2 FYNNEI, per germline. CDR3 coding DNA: TGTGCCAGCAAGACCCTGGACAGCCTAGGGGCAGATACGCAGTATTTT. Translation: CASKTLDSLGADTQYF.

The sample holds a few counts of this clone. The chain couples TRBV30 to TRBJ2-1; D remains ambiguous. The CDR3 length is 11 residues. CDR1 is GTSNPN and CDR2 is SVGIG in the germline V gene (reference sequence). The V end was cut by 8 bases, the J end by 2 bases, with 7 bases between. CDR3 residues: CAIRPYNEQFF. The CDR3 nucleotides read TGTGCCATCCGTCCCTACAATGAGCAGTTCTTC.

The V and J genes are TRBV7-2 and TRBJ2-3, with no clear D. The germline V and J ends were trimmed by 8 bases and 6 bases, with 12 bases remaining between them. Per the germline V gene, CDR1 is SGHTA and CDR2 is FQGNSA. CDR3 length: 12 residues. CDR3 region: CASSFLADTQYF. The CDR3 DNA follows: TGTGCCAGCTCCTTTCTTGCGGATACGCAGTATTTT.

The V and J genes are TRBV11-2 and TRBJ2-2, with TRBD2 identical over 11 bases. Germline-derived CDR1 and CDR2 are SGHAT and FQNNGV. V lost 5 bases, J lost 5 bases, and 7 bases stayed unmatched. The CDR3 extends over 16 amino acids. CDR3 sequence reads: CASSDASGRFTGELFF. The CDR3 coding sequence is TGTGCCAGCAGCGACGCTAGCGGGAGGTTTACCGGGGAGCTGTTTTTT.

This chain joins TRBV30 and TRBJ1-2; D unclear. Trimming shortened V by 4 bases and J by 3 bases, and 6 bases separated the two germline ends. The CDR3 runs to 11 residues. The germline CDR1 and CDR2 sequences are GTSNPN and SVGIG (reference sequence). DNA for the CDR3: TGTGCCTGGAACAGAGACTATGGCTACACCTTC. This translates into CAWNRDYGYTF.